The 5 T cell receptor beta chains below come from one sample, sequenced in a study of shared clonotypes between healthy human individuals. Here immunoSEQ multiplex PCR was the method, and the copy in TCRdb shows in-frame clones only, minus some. Of 640,000 or so clones detected, about two thirds appear once; the ten largest clones hold about 1.7%. Material: memory CD4+ T cells sorted from blood. Subset given: CD45RA-negative fraction. Every receptor here comes from a woman aged 25-40 years in good health.

This chain connects TRBV7-9 to TRBJ2-2; D ambiguous. V was trimmed by 3 bases and J by 2 bases, leaving 10 bases between them. In germline, CDR1 is SEHNR, CDR2 FQNEAQ (reference sequence). The CDR3 consists of 15 residues. DNA for the CDR3: TGTGCCAGCAGCTTTCCAGAGAGAAACACCGGGGAGCTGTTTTTT. Protein: CASSFPERNTGELFF. The entire variable domain, with the rest obtained from reference TRBV7-9 and TRBJ2-2, is as follows: DTGVSQNPRHKITKRGQNVTFRCDPISEHNRLYWYRQTLGQGPEFLTYFQNEAQLEKSRLLSDRFSAERPKGSFSTLEIQRTEQGDSAMYLCASSFPERNTGELFFGEGSRLTVL.

This clone came up once. The rearrangement links TRBV18 to TRBJ2-5; tentative D call: TRBD2 (6 bases). The ends were cut back, 8 bases at V and 5 bases at J, with 21 bases in the middle. The CDR3 sequence is 15 residues long. Germline CDR1 reads KGHSH; CDR2 reads LQKENI. As DNA, the CDR3 is TGTGCCAGCGACCGAGCGGGCAGGGTGGAGGAGACCCAGTACTTC. It yields the protein CASDRAGRVEETQYF.

The J gene is TRBJ2-1, the V gene TRBV28; perhaps D is TRBD1 or TRBD2 (6 bases each). Trimming stripped 5 bases from V and 5 bases from J, with 19 bases between. Germline assignment: CDR1 MDHEN and CDR2 SYDVKM. The CDR3 runs to 16 residues. CDR3 sequence: CASSPGTPEGDNEQFF. CDR3 DNA: TGTGCCAGCAGTCCCGGGACTCCCGAGGGGGACAATGAGCAGTTCTTC. Looking up the rest from reference TRBV28 and TRBJ2-1 gives the full variable domain: DVKVTQSSRYLVKRTGEKVFLECVQDMDHENMFWYRQDPGLGLRLIYFSYDVKMKEKGDIPEGYSVSREKKERFSLILESASTNQTSMYLCASSPGTPEGDNEQFFGPGTRLTVL.

The genes are TRBV5-6 and TRBJ2-1; possible D gene TRBD2, 5 bases. The CDR3 length is 15 residues. Germline V lookup: CDR1 SGHDT, CDR2 YYEEEE. Trimming pared 3 bases from V and 0 bases from J, leaving 10 bases between. The DNA of the CDR3 is TGTGCCAGCAGCTATTTTGCGGGCTCCTACAATGAGCAGTTCTTC. This gives the protein CASSYFAGSYNEQFF.

The V gene is TRBV18, the J gene TRBJ1-2, with 9 bases that match TRBD1. The V gene end was trimmed by 2 bases and the J gene end by 5 bases; junction bases not matched to a gene: 3. CDR3 length equals 14 residues. Germline CDR1 and CDR2: KGHSH and LQKENI. The CDR3 loop is CASSPTGQGYGYTF. CDR3 nucleotides: TGTGCCAGCTCACCAACGGGACAGGGATATGGCTACACCTTC. The full variable domain, its missing parts supplied by reference TRBV18 and TRBJ1-2, is NAGVMQNPRHLVRRRGQEARLRCSPMKGHSHVYWYRQLPEEGLKFMVYLQKENIIDESGMPKERFSAEFPKEGPSILRIQQVVRGDSAAYFCASSPTGQGYGYTFGSGTRLTVV.